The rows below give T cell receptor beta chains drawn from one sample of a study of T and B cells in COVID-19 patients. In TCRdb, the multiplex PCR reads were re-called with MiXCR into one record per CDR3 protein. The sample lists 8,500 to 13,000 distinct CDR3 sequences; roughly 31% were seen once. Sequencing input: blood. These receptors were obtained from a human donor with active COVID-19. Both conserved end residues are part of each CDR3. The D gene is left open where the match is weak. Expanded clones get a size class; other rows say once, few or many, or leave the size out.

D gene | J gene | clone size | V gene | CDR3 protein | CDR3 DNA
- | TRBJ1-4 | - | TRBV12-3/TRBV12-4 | CASSAPSRVLFF | TGTGCCAGCAGTGCCCCATCACGCGTACTGTTTTTT
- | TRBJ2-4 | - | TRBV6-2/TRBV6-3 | CASSYSYIQYF | TGTGCCAGCAGTTACTCTTACATTCAGTACTTC
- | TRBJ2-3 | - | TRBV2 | CASLVYHSTDTQYF | TGTGCCAGCCTTGTTTATCATAGCACAGATACGCAGTATTTT
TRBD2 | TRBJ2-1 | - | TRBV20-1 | CSARDRRLAVYNEQFF | TGCAGTGCTAGAGATCGGAGACTAGCGGTTTACAATGAGCAGTTCTTC
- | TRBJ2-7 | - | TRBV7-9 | CASSSSRGMSYEQYF | TGTGCCAGCAGCTCCTCAAGGGGAATGTCCTACGAGCAGTACTTC
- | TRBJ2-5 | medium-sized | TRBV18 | CASSAGLETQYF | TGTGCCAGCTCGGCAGGGTTGGAGACCCAGTACTTC
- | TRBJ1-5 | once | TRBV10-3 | CAISDEGLSNQPQHF | TGTGCCATCAGTGATGAGGGGCTTAGCAATCAGCCCCAGCATTTT
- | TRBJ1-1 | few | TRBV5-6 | CASSSPGLPMNTEAFF | TGTGCCAGCAGCTCGCCAGGACTCCCCATGAACACTGAAGCTTTCTTT
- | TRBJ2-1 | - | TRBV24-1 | CATSDPGQLNNEQFF | TGTGCCACCAGTGACCCCGGACAGCTGAACAATGAGCAGTTCTTC
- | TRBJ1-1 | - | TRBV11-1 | CASSLVWGADKAFF | TGTGCCAGCAGCTTAGTATGGGGGGCAGACAAAGCTTTCTTT
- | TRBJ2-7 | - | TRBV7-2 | CASSFSGGGYEQYF | TGTGCCAGCAGCTTCTCCGGGGGCGGGTACGAGCAGTACTTC
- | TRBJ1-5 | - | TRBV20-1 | CSTQGIGGNQPQHF | TGCAGTACCCAGGGGATCGGTGGCAATCAGCCCCAGCATTTT
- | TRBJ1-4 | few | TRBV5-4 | CASSLASGTPEEKLFF | TGTGCCAGCAGCTTGGCCTCCGGGACCCCGGAGGAAAAACTGTTTTTT
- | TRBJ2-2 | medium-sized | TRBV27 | CASSLTVPGELFF | TGTGCCAGCAGTTTGACAGTTCCCGGGGAGCTGTTTTTT
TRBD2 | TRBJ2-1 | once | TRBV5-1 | CASSLAGGGSSYNEQFF | TGCGCCAGCAGCTTGGCCGGCGGGGGGAGCTCCTACAATGAGCAGTTCTTC
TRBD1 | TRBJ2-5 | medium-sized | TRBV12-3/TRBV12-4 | CASSSGQGTQYF | TGTGCCAGCAGTTCGGGACAGGGAACCCAGTACTTC
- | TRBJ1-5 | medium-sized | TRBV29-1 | CSGGGGPNQPQHF | TGCAGCGGGGGGGGAGGTCCCAATCAGCCCCAGCATTTT
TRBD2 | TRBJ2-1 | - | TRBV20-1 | CSAPPLAGDYNEQFF | TGCAGTGCCCCCCCACTAGCGGGGGACTACAATGAGCAGTTCTTC
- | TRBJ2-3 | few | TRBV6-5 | CASSPEGGANRQYF | TGTGCCAGCTCCCCGGAGGGGGGGGCCAATAGGCAGTATTTT
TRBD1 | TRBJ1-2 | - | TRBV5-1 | CASSTGQGDGYTF | TGCGCCAGCAGCACGGGACAGGGCGACGGCTACACCTTC
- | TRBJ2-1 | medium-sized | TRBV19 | CASSIGGGEGNEQFF | TGTGCCAGTAGTATTGGGGGAGGAGAAGGCAATGAGCAGTTCTTC
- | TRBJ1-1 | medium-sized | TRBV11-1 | CASSLTDLGNTEAFF | TGTGCCAGCAGCTTAACGGACCTCGGGAACACTGAAGCTTTCTTT
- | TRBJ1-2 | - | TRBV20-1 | CSADGTPNYGYTF | TGCAGTGCTGACGGGACACCCAACTATGGCTACACCTTC
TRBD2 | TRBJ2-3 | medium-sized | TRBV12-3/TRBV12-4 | CASRATSGGGTQYF | TGTGCCAGCAGAGCAACTAGCGGGGGTGGTACGCAGTATTTT
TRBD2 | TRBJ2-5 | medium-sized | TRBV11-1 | CASSRERGDQETQYF | TGTGCCAGCAGTAGAGAGCGGGGGGACCAAGAGACCCAGTACTTC
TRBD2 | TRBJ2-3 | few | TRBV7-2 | CASSMQRGDTDTQYF | TGTGCCAGCAGCATGCAACGGGGGGACACAGATACGCAGTATTTT
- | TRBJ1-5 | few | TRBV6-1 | CASSEDMTLNQPQHF | TGTGCCAGCAGTGAAGATATGACGCTGAATCAGCCCCAGCATTTT
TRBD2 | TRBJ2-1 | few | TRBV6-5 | CASSYSERGVYNEQFF | TGTGCCAGCAGTTACTCCGAGCGGGGGGTGTACAATGAGCAGTTCTTC
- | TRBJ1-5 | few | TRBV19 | CASSIDRLSNQPQHF | TGTGCCAGTAGTATTGACCGACTGAGCAATCAGCCCCAGCATTTT
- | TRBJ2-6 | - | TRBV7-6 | CASSLSPSGANVLTF | TGTGCCAGCAGCCTCAGTCCCTCTGGGGCCAACGTCCTGACTTTC
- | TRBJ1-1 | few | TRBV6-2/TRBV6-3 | CASSPRWGSRKTFF | TGTGCCAGCAGTCCGAGGTGGGGGTCTCGGAAAACTTTCTTT
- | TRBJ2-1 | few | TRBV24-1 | CATSERWDIYNEQFF | TGTGCCACCAGTGAACGATGGGACATATACAATGAGCAGTTCTTC
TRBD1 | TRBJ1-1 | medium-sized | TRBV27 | CASRPVGRGHTEAFF | TGTGCCAGCAGGCCCGTTGGGAGGGGGCATACTGAAGCTTTCTTT
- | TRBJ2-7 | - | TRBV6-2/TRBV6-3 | CASSSAYEQYF | TGTGCCAGCAGTTCCGCCTACGAGCAGTACTTC
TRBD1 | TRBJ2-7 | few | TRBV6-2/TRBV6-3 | CASSFRRQGAFPNYEQYF | TGTGCCAGCAGTTTCCGCCGACAGGGGGCCTTCCCTAACTACGAGCAGTACTTC
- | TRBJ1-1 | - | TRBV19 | CASSRGTGTEAFF | TGTGCCAGTAGTAGAGGGACGGGTACTGAAGCTTTCTTT
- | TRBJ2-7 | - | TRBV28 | CASSPLGAPSYEQYF | TGTGCCAGCAGCCCCCTTGGCGCCCCGTCCTACGAGCAGTACTTC